This T cell receptor (beta chain) appears in the sequencing data of a study of long-term antiretroviral therapy in people with HIV. Each HIV participant was treated in the United States. Study-wide findings and caveats: Versus controls, repertoires in people with HIV had narrower CDR3 length ranges.

Survey level was the resolution at which the v3.0 immunoSEQ assay ran. Sequencing was performed with immunoSEQ multiplex PCR; in TCRdb, only in-frame clones are kept and a portion is missing. This sample has 20,000 to 30,000 clones, with roughly 78% found just once. The germline gives CDR1 SGDLS, CDR2 YYNGEE. V lost 0 bases and J lost 3, with 13 bases in between. CDR3 length: 15 amino acids. This clone was seen a handful of times. Its antigen remains unidentified. Sequencing was performed on unsorted PBMCs, taken 1.2 years after starting antiretroviral therapy. This receptor was taken from a woman in her 40s with HIV. The chain uses TRBV9 and TRBJ2-7; no clear D. The CDR3 region has the DNA TGTGCCAGCAGCGTAGATTACAGCCCATTCTACGAGCAGTACTTC. Its protein product is CASSVDYSPFYEQYF.